A selection of T cell receptor beta chains follows, all from one sample in a study of siplizumab effects on memory and regulatory T cells. TCRdb's copy holds only in-frame clones and misses some; the assay was immunoSEQ multiplex PCR. Altogether approximately 75,000 clones are present, 93% being singletons, with the ten largest covering roughly 4.7%. Sequencing input: CD8+ T cells sorted from blood. The receptor source for this set is a human donor in good health. The CDR3 runs from the conserved cysteine through the conserved F or W. A D gene is named only where the DNA matches it firmly. Rows give clone size only sometimes, using once, few, many, or a class for an expanded clone.

v_gene	abundance	d_gene	j_gene	CDR3aa	CDR3nt
TRBV9	NA	NA	TRBJ1-2	CASSAGRGEYGYTF	TGTGCCAGCAGCGCCGGTCGGGGGGAATATGGCTACACCTTC
TRBV19	NA	NA	TRBJ2-5	CASFGRTRQVPEETQYF	TGTGCCAGTTTCGGGCGTACGAGACAAGTCCCAGAAGAGACCCAGTACTTC
TRBV9	NA	TRBD1	TRBJ1-2	CASNSGQGDYGYTF	TGTGCCAGCAACTCCGGACAGGGGGACTATGGCTACACCTTC
TRBV7-9	NA	NA	TRBJ1-2	CASSLDQGRYGYTF	TGTGCCAGCAGCTTAGACCAGGGGCGATATGGCTACACCTTC
TRBV4-1	NA	TRBD2	TRBJ2-1	CASSQEPGTSNEQFF	TGCGCCAGCAGCCAAGAACCGGGGACTAGTAATGAGCAGTTCTTC
TRBV11-2	NA	NA	TRBJ1-3	CASSLAGSGNTIYF	TGTGCCAGCAGCTTAGCGGGATCTGGAAACACCATATATTTT
TRBV7-8	NA	NA	TRBJ2-7	CASSLFSDSYYEQYF	TGTGCCAGCAGCTTATTTTCGGACAGTTACTACGAGCAGTACTTC
TRBV21-1	NA	NA	TRBJ1-4	CASRGQEGATNEKLFF	TGTGCCAGCAGGGGACAGGAAGGAGCAACTAATGAAAAACTGTTTTTT
TRBV27	NA	NA	TRBJ2-7	CASSFRGASYEQYF	TGTGCCAGCAGTTTTCGGGGGGCATCCTACGAGCAGTACTTC
TRBV5-6	NA	NA	TRBJ2-7	CASSPTPTGEAYEQYF	TGTGCCAGCAGCCCCACACCGACTGGGGAGGCCTACGAGCAGTACTTC
TRBV19	NA	NA	TRBJ2-7	CASSPGPASSYEQYF	TGTGCCAGTAGTCCGGGGCCAGCCAGCTCCTACGAGCAGTACTTC
TRBV28	few	NA	TRBJ1-6	CASTPPGPSQSPLHF	TGTGCCAGCACTCCCCCGGGACCAAGTCAGTCACCCCTCCACTTT
TRBV6-6	NA	TRBD2	TRBJ2-3	CASSYLRGSTDTQYF	TGTGCCAGCAGTTACCTGCGGGGGAGCACAGATACGCAGTATTTT
TRBV29-1	NA	NA	TRBJ1-2	CSVVSQGFSGYTF	TGCAGCGTTGTTTCGCAGGGATTCTCTGGCTACACCTTC
TRBV9	NA	TRBD1	TRBJ2-7	CASSVGQGIEQYF	TGTGCCAGCAGCGTAGGACAGGGGATCGAGCAGTACTTC
TRBV5-4	NA	NA	TRBJ1-5	CASSPGVGSNQPQHF	TGTGCCAGCAGCCCAGGGGTGGGGAGCAATCAGCCCCAGCATTTT
TRBV11-2	NA	NA	TRBJ2-7	CASSYSFHEQYF	TGTGCCAGCAGTTACAGTTTCCACGAGCAGTACTTC
TRBV7-3	NA	NA	TRBJ2-3	CASSLIPGSRTDTQYF	TGTGCCAGCAGCTTAATCCCGGGCAGCCGCACAGATACGCAGTATTTT
TRBV30	NA	NA	TRBJ2-2	CAWSEGGPSGELFF	TGTGCCTGGAGTGAGGGGGGGCCCAGCGGGGAGCTGTTTTTT
TRBV19	NA	NA	TRBJ2-1	CASSNSHDEQFF	TGTGCCAGTAGTAACTCGCACGATGAGCAGTTCTTC
TRBV11-1	NA	TRBD2	TRBJ2-5	CASSSGTSGVETQYF	TGTGCCAGCAGCTCCGGGACTAGCGGGGTAGAGACCCAGTACTTC
TRBV7-3	NA	NA	TRBJ2-2	CASSADGAGTGELFF	TGTGCCAGCAGTGCTGACGGGGCGGGCACCGGGGAGCTGTTTTTT
TRBV19	NA	TRBD2	TRBJ2-2	CASRETSGGVGELFF	TGTGCCAGTAGAGAGACTAGCGGGGGGGTCGGGGAGCTGTTTTTT
TRBV4-1	NA	NA	TRBJ2-7	CASSQDGTTAYEQYF	TGCGCCAGCAGCCAAGACGGGACGACGGCCTACGAGCAGTACTTC
TRBV5-4	NA	NA	TRBJ1-1	CASSLRDTEAFF	TGTGCCAGCAGCTTGCGGGATACTGAAGCTTTCTTT
TRBV23-1	once	NA	TRBJ2-2	CASSQPKGGGELFF	TGCGCCAGCAGTCAACCCAAGGGGGGCGGGGAGCTGTTTTTT
TRBV7-3	NA	NA	TRBJ2-7	CASSATGTSYEQYF	TGTGCCAGCAGCGCGACGGGAACCTCCTACGAGCAGTACTTC
TRBV11-3	NA	NA	TRBJ2-3	CASSLGLADTQYF	TGTGCCAGCAGCTTAGGTCTGGCAGATACGCAGTATTTT